This TCR beta chain was documented in a study of blood T cells in healthy people across ages. Across the study: Capture via template switching afforded approximately one barcoded beta molecule per two T cells. The study's findings and limits: Donors of long life had a larger count of naive CD4+ cells and greater diversity than aged donors.

The sample, approximately 11 milliliters of peripheral blood, was drawn from each donor. The CDR3 sequence is 12 residues long. The ends lost 5 bases at V and 8 bases at J; junction bases unmatched: 4. Germline CDR1 is MNHEY and CDR2 is SMNVEV (reference sequence). Details on this clonotype: As yet, its antigen is unknown.

Then a second PCR, running about 7 to 11 cycles, was carried out with a sample-barcoded 5' primer and a J-beta primer mix. TCRdb reanalysed the 5' RACE reads using MiXCR and keeps one entry per CDR3 protein. The sample records roughly 800,000 distinct CDR3 sequences, roughly 50% being singletons. The clonotype was recovered from a man in his thirties or forties in good health. Sequenced input: blood. The chain has TRBV27 and TRBJ1-2; 8 bases line up with TRBD1. The CDR3 sequence: CASSAGGEGYTF. CDR3 DNA: TGTGCCAGCAGTGCAGGGGGCGAAGGCTACACCTTC.